In its sample, the clone carrying this T cell receptor (beta chain) was seen once. The data derive from a study of sequential checkpoint blockade in melanoma. Study-wide context: First-line arms were nivolumab then ipilimumab, or the reverse, randomized 1:1.

Repertoires were generated with immunoSEQ multiplex PCR, while TCRdb's copy carries only in-frame clones and drops some. This repertoire shows about 7,800 clones, around 60% found once; its top ten account for about 8.7%. Indicated treatment: randomized to nivolumab then ipilimumab (arm A) or the reverse (arm B). Patients had received no earlier DNA-damaging chemotherapy. PBMC sorting kept live CD3+CD8+ cells without CD19 or CD56. The V gene end was trimmed by 5 bases and the J gene end by 6 bases; junction bases not matched to a gene: 8. Germline CDR1 reads MDHEN; CDR2 reads SYDVKM. The CDR3 runs to 14 residues.

V and J are TRBV28 and TRBJ1-1, with 8 bases that match TRBD1. Sequenced material: CD8+ T cells sorted from blood (inferred from file names), taken from a patient given nivolumab and ipilimumab in sequence. This TCR was sampled from a human donor with melanoma. In DNA, the CDR3 is TGTGCCAGCAGTCCAGTTGGACAGGGCGCTGAAGCTTTCTTT. Translated, it gives CASSPVGQGAEAFF.